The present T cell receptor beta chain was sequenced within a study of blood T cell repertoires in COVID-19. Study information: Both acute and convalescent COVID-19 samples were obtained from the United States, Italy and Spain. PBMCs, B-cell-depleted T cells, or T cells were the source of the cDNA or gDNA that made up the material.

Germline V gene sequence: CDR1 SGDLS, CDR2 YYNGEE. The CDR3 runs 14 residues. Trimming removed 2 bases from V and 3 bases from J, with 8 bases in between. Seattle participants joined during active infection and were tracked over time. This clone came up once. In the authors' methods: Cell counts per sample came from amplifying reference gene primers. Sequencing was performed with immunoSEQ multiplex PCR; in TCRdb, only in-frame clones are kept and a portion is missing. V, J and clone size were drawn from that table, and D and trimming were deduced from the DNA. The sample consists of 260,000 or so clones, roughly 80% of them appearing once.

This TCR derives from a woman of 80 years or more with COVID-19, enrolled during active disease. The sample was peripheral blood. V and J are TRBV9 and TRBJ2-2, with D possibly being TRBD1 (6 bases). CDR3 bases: TGTGCCAGCAGCGTCAGGGGAGACACCGGGGAGCTGTTTTTT. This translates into CASSVRGDTGELFF.